This entry is about one T cell receptor (beta chain). Its cognate antigen is unknown. Generated by immunoSEQ multiplex PCR, the TCRdb table keeps only in-frame clones and is missing some. The table records about 16,000 clones, around four fifths of them present only once. Before the COVID-19 pandemic, during about 2011-2019, CD4+ T cells were taken from unexposed donors. After roughly ten days of culture, CD4+ T cells were isolated. These data belong to a study of CD4 T cells in relation to SARS-CoV-2 and coronaviruses. The V and J ends lost 5 bases and 10 bases respectively, with 9 bases between them. Germline V CDR1 and CDR2: SGHAT, FQNNGV. The CDR3 consists of 11 residues.

This clonotype was obtained from a human donor in good health. V gene TRBV11-2 combines with J gene TRBJ2-1; no clear D gene. The sequenced sample consisted of CD4+ T cells from PBMCs, cultured in vitro. CDR3 amino acids: CASSPDREQFF. As DNA, the CDR3 is TGTGCCAGCAGCCCAGATCGAGAGCAGTTCTTC.